Below, 28 T cell receptor beta chains from the same sample are listed, as sequenced in a study of identical twins. TCRdb passed the 5' RACE reads through MiXCR, listing each CDR3 protein once. The top ten hold just over 7% of the sample, which has about 340,000 distinct CDR3 sequences, around an eighth seen once. The sample was also linked to a second study, of yellow fever vaccine responses in identical twins.

Sequencing was performed on CD8+ T cells sorted from blood. The receptors come from a young woman in good health.

The J gene is TRBJ2-1, the V gene TRBV18; TRBD1 aligns across 7 bases. This CDR3 contains 15 residues. V lost 3 bases to trimming and J lost 8 bases; unmatched junction nucleotides: 10. In germline, CDR1 is KGHSH, CDR2 LQKENI. CDR3 loop: CASSPPATGRHEQFF. DNA for the CDR3: TGTGCCAGCTCACCGCCAGCGACAGGGCGGCATGAGCAGTTCTTC.

This clonotype has a count of ten or more. The chain joins TRBV29-1 to TRBJ1-1; no firm D call. In germline, CDR1 is SQVTM, CDR2 ANQGSEA. The CDR3 has 12 amino acids. Trimming pared 6 bases from V and 0 bases from J, leaving 8 bases between. The CDR3 DNA reads TGCAGCGTGGCGAGACTGAACACTGAAGCTTTCTTT. The encoded protein is CSVARLNTEAFF.

There are a few counts of this clonotype. This sequence joins TRBV20-1 and TRBJ2-7, with TRBD1 matching 11 bases. The CDR3 loop spans 15 amino acids. CDR1 and CDR2 (germline): DFQATT, SNEGSKA (reference sequence). With V trimmed by 2 bases and J by 4 bases, 7 bases remained unmatched. The CDR3, as DNA: TGCAGTGCTAGAATAGGACAGGGGGCTTCGTACGAGCAGTACGTC. It translates to CSARIGQGASYEQYV.

This clonotype appeared a few times. V gene TRBV2 combines with J gene TRBJ2-2; weak D call: TRBD2 (5 bases). This CDR3 has 16 residues. From germline, CDR1 is SNHLY and CDR2 FYNNEI. Trimming removed 3 bases at V and 1 base at J, with 12 bases between. The CDR3 nucleotides read TGTGCCAGCAGTGACCAGCGGACCGGGAACACCGGGGAGCTGTTTTTT. Translated: CASSDQRTGNTGELFF.

The rearrangement joins TRBV7-9 to TRBJ1-1; 10 bases map to TRBD1. The CDR3 loop spans 17 amino acids. Per germline, CDR1 SEHNR and CDR2 FQNEAQ (reference sequence). V dropped 5 bases and J dropped 3; count of bases not matched to a gene: 12. The CDR3, as DNA: TGTGCCAGCAGCCTTAGAGGGGGGGACAGGGGACACACTGAAGCTTTCTTT. Encoded protein: CASSLRGGDRGHTEAFF.

The chain recombines TRBV20-1 with TRBJ2-1, with D perhaps matching TRBD2 (6 bases). Germline V lookup: CDR1 DFQATT, CDR2 SNEGSKA (reference sequence). V was trimmed by 4 bases and J by 5 bases, leaving 9 bases between them. CDR3 length: 12 amino acids. CDR3 in amino acids: CSATRRDNEQFF. CDR3 DNA sequence: TGCAGTGCTACACGGAGGGACAATGAGCAGTTCTTC.

This clonotype was picked up a small number of times. At one of its ends the junction is not consistent with the germline gene, which may arise from a read error. The CDR3 sequence: CASSLSEASDNEQFF. The CDR3 coding sequence is TGTGCCAGCAGCTTAAGCGAGGCCTCCGACAATGAGCAGTTCTTC. The V call is TRBV7-9, the J call TRBJ2-1, with D unresolved. In germline, CDR1 is SEHNR, CDR2 FQNEAQ (reference sequence). The CDR3 extends over 15 amino acids.

This clonotype was counted ten times or more. The V and J genes are TRBV5-1 and TRBJ2-6, with TRBD1 matching 7 bases. Per germline, CDR1 SGHRS and CDR2 YFSETQ. The CDR3 has 20 amino acids. J gave up 1 base and V 4 bases, and 17 bases lay outside the gene matches. The CDR3 spells CASSPGTAFSRTSGANVLTF. The CDR3 bases are TGCGCCAGCAGCCCCGGGACAGCTTTCTCTCGTACTTCTGGGGCCAACGTCCTGACTTTC.

This clonotype was found many times. V usage is TRBV6-1 and J usage is TRBJ2-5, with 10 bases identical to TRBD1. V lost 5 bases to trimming and J lost 5 bases; unmatched junction nucleotides: 8. The germline CDR1 and CDR2 sequences are MNHNS and SASEGT. The CDR3 extends over 15 amino acids. CDR3 in amino acids: CASSPGQGRFETQYF. The CDR3 DNA reads as TGTGCCAGCAGTCCGGGACAGGGGAGGTTCGAGACCCAGTACTTC.

V gene TRBV14 combines with J gene TRBJ2-5; D may correspond to TRBD1 or TRBD2 (6 bases each). The V gene lost 3 bases and the J gene lost 5 bases, with 13 bases spanning the gap. The germline V gene has CDR1 SGHDN and CDR2 FVKESK. This CDR3 contains 14 residues. CDR3 bases: TGTGCCAGCAGCCAGTGGGGGGCCATCGAGACCCAGTACTTC. This codes for CASSQWGAIETQYF.

This clonotype was counted a few times. V is TRBV12-3 or TRBV12-4 and J is TRBJ2-3, with D possibly being TRBD1 (5 bases). The CDR3 is 15 residues long. V shed 5 bases and J shed 2 bases, with 14 bases lying between them. CDR3 sequence: CASSTGESNTDTQYF. In DNA form, the CDR3 reads TGTGCCAGCAGTACAGGAGAATCTAACACAGATACGCAGTATTTT.

The rearrangement uses TRBV3-1 and TRBJ2-1; D gene ambiguous. Germline V gene lookup returns CDR1 LGHDT and CDR2 YNNKEL (reference sequence). The CDR3 is 15 amino acids. Deletions cut 10 bases from V and 0 bases from J, with 16 bases between. The CDR3 region has the DNA TGTGCCAAAGCCTTTCTTCCCCTCTCCTACAATGAGCAGTTCTTC. It codes for CAKAFLPLSYNEQFF.

This clonotype was counted only a few times. This sequence joins TRBV6-1 and TRBJ1-2, with D possibly matching TRBD1 (5 bases). CDR1 is MNHNS and CDR2 is SASEGT in the germline V gene. V lost 1 base and J lost 3, with 15 bases in between. This CDR3 is 16 amino acids long. The chain's CDR3 is CASSEGRGTYHYGYTF. The CDR3 bases are TGTGCCAGCAGTGAAGGGCGAGGGACCTACCACTATGGCTACACCTTC.

There are a few counts of this clonotype. The CDR3 nucleotides are TGTGCCAGCAGTACAGGGGATTGGGATACGCAGTATTTT. Translation gives CASSTGDWDTQYF. This chain links TRBV27 with TRBJ2-3, with 7 nucleotides matching TRBD1. There are 13 residues in the CDR3. The junction had 5 bases not matched to a gene; V was cut back by 5 bases and J by 6 bases. Germline V CDR1 and CDR2: MNHEY, SMNVEV (reference sequence).

This clonotype was seen ten or more times. The gene calls are TRBV29-1 and TRBJ1-1, with D uncertain. Trimming shortened V by 1 base and J by 6 bases, and 12 bases separated the two germline ends. CDR1 is SQVTM and CDR2 is ANQGSEA in the germline V gene. The CDR3 runs to 13 residues. CDR3 sequence (DNA): TGCAGCGTTGAAGGGACGACGGGTCCTGAAGCTTTCTTT. The encoded protein is CSVEGTTGPEAFF.

This clonotype came up a few times. CDR3: CASRGTSGGVDTQYF. The CDR3 nucleotides read TGTGCCAGCAGAGGGACTAGCGGGGGCGTAGATACGCAGTATTTT. The V call is TRBV6-4, the J call TRBJ2-3, with 14 bases identical to TRBD2. This CDR3 spans 15 amino acids. Germline V gene lookup returns CDR1 MRHNA and CDR2 SNTAGT. V lost 6 bases to trimming and J lost 5 bases; unmatched junction nucleotides: 4.

This clonotype was detected a few times. The chain joins TRBV11-2 to TRBJ2-1; D possibly corresponds to TRBD2 (6 bases). V shed 0 bases and J shed 5 bases, with 14 bases lying between them. The CDR3 runs to 16 residues. Germline CDR1 is SGHAT and CDR2 is FQNNGV. The CDR3 is CASSLDWRGLDNEQFF. The CDR3 nucleotides read TGTGCCAGCAGCTTAGATTGGAGGGGTTTAGACAATGAGCAGTTCTTC.

This clonotype has at least ten counts. V gene TRBV12-3 or TRBV12-4 combines with J gene TRBJ1-1; TRBD1 aligns across 10 bases. This CDR3 spans 13 amino acids. With 6 bases clipped from V and 6 bases from J, the junction kept 4 bases outside the gene matches. The chain's CDR3 is CASRPGTGAEAFF. The CDR3 nucleotides read TGTGCCAGCAGACCCGGGACAGGGGCTGAAGCTTTCTTT.

In this sample, this clonotype turned up many times. Here the CDR3 DNA reads TGTGCCAGCAGCATCCAGGGGTCTGGGGGCCCAGATACGCAGTATTTT. Its translation is CASSIQGSGGPDTQYF. The chain joins TRBV4-2 to TRBJ2-3, with TRBD1 as a possible D gene (6 bases). Trimming cost V 5 bases and J 4 bases, with 19 bases left between them. CDR3 length: 16 amino acids. Germline-derived CDR1 and CDR2 are LGHNA and YNFKEQ.

This chain links TRBV4-1 with TRBJ1-1; 8 nucleotides line up with TRBD1. The length of the CDR3 is 15 residues. Germline loops: CDR1 MGHRA, CDR2 YSYEKL. V was pared by 4 bases and J by 1 base, with 5 bases of the junction left unmatched. CDR3 DNA sequence: TGCGCCAGCAGCCTTCTGGACAGGGCGAACACTGAAGCTTTCTTT. Translation gives CASSLLDRANTEAFF.

The V call is TRBV27, the J call TRBJ2-2; D ambiguous. The CDR3 length is 16 residues. Per the germline V gene, CDR1 is MNHEY and CDR2 is SMNVEV (reference sequence). Between the trimmed V and J ends, which lost 1 base and 0 bases, there was a span of 9 bases. DNA of the CDR3: TGTGCCAGCAGTTTATATCTCTCCACGAACACCGGGGAGCTGTTTTTT. This gives the protein CASSLYLSTNTGELFF.

There are a few counts of this clonotype. This rearrangement joins TRBV5-6 to TRBJ2-7; D may correspond to TRBD1 or TRBD2 (5 bases each). This CDR3 is built from 13 residues. From germline, CDR1 is SGHDT and CDR2 YYEEEE. Trimming pared 6 bases from V and 2 bases from J, leaving 12 bases between. CDR3 bases: TGTGCCAGCAAAGCCGGGACCACCTACGAGCAGTACTTC. Its protein is CASKAGTTYEQYF.

V usage is TRBV20-1 and J usage is TRBJ2-3; the match to TRBD1 covers 8 bases. Germline V gives CDR1 DFQATT, CDR2 SNEGSKA (reference sequence). The V and J ends lost 6 bases and 0 bases, in that order; junction bases with no gene match: 8. The CDR3 is 15 residues long. The CDR3 region is CSARGGTGSTDTQYF. In DNA, the CDR3 is TGCAGTGCCAGGGGCGGGACAGGTAGCACAGATACGCAGTATTTT.

The genes are TRBV15 and TRBJ2-2, with 12 bases identical to TRBD2. The CDR3 is made up of 17 amino acids. CDR1 and CDR2 from the germline V gene are LNHNV and YYDKDF (reference sequence). V was pared by 5 bases and J by 3 bases, with 7 bases of the junction left unmatched. Here the CDR3 DNA reads TGTGCCACCAGCGGTAGGACTAGCGGGAAAGACACCGGGGAGCTGTTTTTT. Residues: CATSGRTSGKDTGELFF.

This clonotype was detected ten times or more. The J gene is TRBJ2-3, the V gene TRBV6-1; TRBD2 matches 7 bases. Germline trimming cut 3 bases from V and 4 bases from J; bases unmatched to any gene: 7. CDR1 is MNHNS and CDR2 is SASEGT in the germline V gene. This CDR3 is built from 15 residues. CDR3 protein: CASSEAGAGSDTQYF. As DNA, the CDR3 is TGTGCCAGCAGTGAGGCGGGAGCGGGGTCAGATACGCAGTATTTT.

The CDR3 nucleotides are TGTGCCAGCAGTACAACCCCGACAGGGAGGTCGCGTGAGCAGTACTTC. Amino acid sequence: CASSTTPTGRSREQYF. This chain links TRBV27 with TRBJ2-7, with D possibly matching TRBD1 (7 bases). V shed 5 bases and J shed 7 bases, with 24 bases lying between them. This CDR3 is 16 amino acids long. CDR1 MNHEY and CDR2 SMNVEV come from the germline V gene (reference sequence).

In this sample, this clonotype turned up a few times. The chain couples TRBV7-9 to TRBJ2-3; D gene uncertain. The germline V and J ends were trimmed by 1 base and 0 bases, with 14 bases remaining between them. The germline gives CDR1 SEHNR, CDR2 FQNEAQ (reference sequence). This CDR3 is 17 amino acids long. CDR3 nucleotides: TGTGCCAGCAGCTTAGGCAGGCTGAAACCTAGCACAGATACGCAGTATTTT. It translates to CASSLGRLKPSTDTQYF.

This clonotype appeared a few times. The V gene is TRBV20-1, the J gene TRBJ2-1; 8 bases are a match to TRBD2. The V and J ends lost 0 bases and 6 bases, in that order; junction bases with no gene match: 10. The CDR3 covers 16 residues. CDR1 DFQATT and CDR2 SNEGSKA come from the germline V gene (reference sequence). Written as DNA, the CDR3 is TGCAGTGCTAGAGATGAGGTCGGGAGGGTGCCCAATGAGCAGTTCTTC. This gives the protein CSARDEVGRVPNEQFF.